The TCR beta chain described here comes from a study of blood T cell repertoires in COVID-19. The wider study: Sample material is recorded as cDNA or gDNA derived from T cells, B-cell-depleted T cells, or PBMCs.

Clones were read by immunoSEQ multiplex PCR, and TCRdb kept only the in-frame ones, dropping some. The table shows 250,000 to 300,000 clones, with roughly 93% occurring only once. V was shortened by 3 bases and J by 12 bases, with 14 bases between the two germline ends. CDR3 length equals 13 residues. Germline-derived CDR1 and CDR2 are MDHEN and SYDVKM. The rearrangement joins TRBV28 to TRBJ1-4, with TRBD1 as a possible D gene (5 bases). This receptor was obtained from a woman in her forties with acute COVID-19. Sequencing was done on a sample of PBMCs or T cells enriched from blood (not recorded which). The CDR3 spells CASSLVGGGELFF. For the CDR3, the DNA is TGTGCCAGCAGTTTGGTGGGGGGAGGGGAACTGTTTTTT. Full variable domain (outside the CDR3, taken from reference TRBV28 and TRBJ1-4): DVKVTQSSRYLVKRTGEKVFLECVQDMDHENMFWYRQDPGLGLRLIYFSYDVKMKEKGDIPEGYSVSREKKERFSLILESASTNQTSMYLCASSLVGGGELFFGSGTQLSVL.